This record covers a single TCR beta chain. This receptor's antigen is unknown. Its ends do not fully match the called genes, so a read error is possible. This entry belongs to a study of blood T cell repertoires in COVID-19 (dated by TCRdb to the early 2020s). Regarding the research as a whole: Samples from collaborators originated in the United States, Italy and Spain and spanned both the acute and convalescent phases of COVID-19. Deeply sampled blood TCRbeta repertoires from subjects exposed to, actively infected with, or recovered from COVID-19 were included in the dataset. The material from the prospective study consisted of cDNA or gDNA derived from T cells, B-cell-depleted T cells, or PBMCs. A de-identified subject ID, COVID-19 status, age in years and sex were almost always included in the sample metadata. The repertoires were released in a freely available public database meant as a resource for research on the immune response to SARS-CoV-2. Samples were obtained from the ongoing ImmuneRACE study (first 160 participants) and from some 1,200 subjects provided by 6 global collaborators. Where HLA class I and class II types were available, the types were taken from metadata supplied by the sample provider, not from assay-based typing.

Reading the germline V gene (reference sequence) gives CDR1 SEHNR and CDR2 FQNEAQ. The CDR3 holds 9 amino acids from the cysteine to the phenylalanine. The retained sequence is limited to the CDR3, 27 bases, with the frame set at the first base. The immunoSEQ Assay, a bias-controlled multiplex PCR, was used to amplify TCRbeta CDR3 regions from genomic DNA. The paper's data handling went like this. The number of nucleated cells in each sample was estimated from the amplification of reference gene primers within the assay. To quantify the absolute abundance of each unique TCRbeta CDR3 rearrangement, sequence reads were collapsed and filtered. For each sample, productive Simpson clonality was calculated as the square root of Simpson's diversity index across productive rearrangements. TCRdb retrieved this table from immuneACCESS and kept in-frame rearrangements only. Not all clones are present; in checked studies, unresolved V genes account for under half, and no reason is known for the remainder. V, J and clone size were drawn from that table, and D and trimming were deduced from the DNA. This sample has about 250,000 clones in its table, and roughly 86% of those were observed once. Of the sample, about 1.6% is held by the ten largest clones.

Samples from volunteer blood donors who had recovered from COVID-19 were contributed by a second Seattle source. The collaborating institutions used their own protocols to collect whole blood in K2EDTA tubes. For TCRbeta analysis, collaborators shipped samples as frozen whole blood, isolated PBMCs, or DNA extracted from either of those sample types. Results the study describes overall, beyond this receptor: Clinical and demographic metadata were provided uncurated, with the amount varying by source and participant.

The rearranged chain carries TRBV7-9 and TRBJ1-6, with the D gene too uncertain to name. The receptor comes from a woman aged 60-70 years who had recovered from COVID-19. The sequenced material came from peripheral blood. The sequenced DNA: TGTGCCAGCAGGGTGCCACTTCGCTTT. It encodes CASRVPLRF.